One sample yielded the 27 T cell receptor beta chains listed below, sequenced in a study of shared clonotypes between healthy human individuals. Only in-frame clones appear in the TCRdb table, and some are missing; sequencing was by immunoSEQ multiplex PCR. The sample includes around 980,000 clones, approximately 78% of them seen just once. Input material: memory CD4+ T cells from PBMCs. The subset is: CD45RA-negative fraction. Receptors originate from a man between 18 and 29 years old in good health. Some clones in this sample may be carry-over from other donors' samples.

The genes are TRBV2 and TRBJ2-2; 7 bases map to TRBD1. Germline trimming cut 10 bases from V and 2 bases from J; bases unmatched to any gene: 7. The CDR3 is 14 amino acids. In germline, CDR1 is SNHLY, CDR2 FYNNEI. CDR3 region: CATARQGNTGELFF. The CDR3 DNA follows: TGTGCCACCGCCAGACAGGGAAACACCGGGGAGCTGTTTTTT.

The chain carries TRBV2 and TRBJ2-2, with D tentatively TRBD2 (5 bases). CDR3 length: 12 amino acids. The germline V gene encodes CDR1 SNHLY and CDR2 FYNNEI. V lost 8 bases and J 6 bases, leaving 10 bases between the germline ends. The CDR3 DNA reads TGTGCCAGCGGCGTGGGAGCCGGGGAGCTGTTTTTT. Protein sequence: CASGVGAGELFF.

On this clone: This sample includes further DNA sequences coding for the same CDR3. The rearrangement links TRBV2 to TRBJ1-5; 8 bases line up with TRBD1. The V gene end was trimmed by 2 bases and the J gene end by 5 bases; junction bases not matched to a gene: 2. Germline V gene lookup returns CDR1 SNHLY and CDR2 FYNNEI. This CDR3 comprises 14 residues. CDR3 sequence: CASSEQGADQPQHF. CDR3 nucleotide sequence: TGTGCCAGCAGTGAACAGGGGGCCGATCAGCCCCAGCATTTT. Supplemented by reference TRBV2 and TRBJ1-5, the full variable domain reads EPEVTQTPSHQVTQMGQEVILRCVPISNHLYFYWYRQILGQKVEFLVSFYNNEISEKSEIFDDQFSVERPDGSNFTLKIRSTKLEDSAMYFCASSEQGADQPQHFGDGTRLSIL.

The chain links TRBV7-9 to TRBJ1-2, with 7 bases matching TRBD1. Trimming at V came to 5 bases and at J to 7 bases, leaving 7 bases not matched to a gene. CDR3 length: 13 amino acids. CDR1 SEHNR and CDR2 FQNEAQ come from the germline V gene (reference sequence). For the CDR3, the DNA is TGTGCCAGCAGCACCTCAGGGGGTGGTGGCTACACCTTC. Its protein product is CASSTSGGGGYTF.

The rearrangement uses TRBV7-8 and TRBJ2-1; either TRBD1 or TRBD2 may supply D (5 bases each). This CDR3 region has 17 residues. CDR1 and CDR2 from the germline V gene are SGHVS and FQNEAQ. V shed 0 bases and J shed 0 bases, with 12 bases lying between them. The CDR3 loop reads CASSLAHWGSSYNEQFF. CDR3 coding DNA: TGTGCCAGCAGCTTAGCGCATTGGGGGAGCTCCTACAATGAGCAGTTCTTC. The full variable domain, with the rest looked up from reference TRBV7-8 and TRBJ2-1, is GAGVSQSPRYKVAKRGQDVALRCDPISGHVSLFWYQQALGQGPEFLTYFQNEAQLDKSGLPSDRFFAERPEGSVSTLKIQRTQQEDSAVYLCASSLAHWGSSYNEQFFGPGTRLTVL.

The sample holds a few counts of this clone. V gene TRBV11-2 combines with J gene TRBJ1-1; D call uncertain. Trimming took off 5 bases at V and 5 bases at J, with 6 bases between the two ends. CDR3 length: 11 amino acids. Germline-derived CDR1 and CDR2 are SGHAT and FQNNGV. CDR3 protein: CASSPSTEAFF. The CDR3 DNA follows: TGTGCCAGCAGCCCCTCGACTGAAGCTTTCTTT.

As regards this clone: The junction shows a germline mismatch at one end, possibly a read error. The chain has TRBV4-2 and TRBJ2-7, with 7 bases that match TRBD2. Germline V gene data show CDR1 as LGHNA and CDR2 as YNFKEQ. The CDR3 is 17 residues long. This CDR3 reads CASSQGALAGVSGEQYF. For the CDR3, the DNA is TGTGCCAGCAGTCAAGGGGCTCTGGCGGGAGTCTCCGGCGAGCAGTACTTC.

The rearrangement links TRBV7-2 to TRBJ2-3; D unclear. V lost 2 bases and J 2 bases, leaving 11 bases between the germline ends. The CDR3 covers 15 residues. The germline V gene has CDR1 SGHTA and CDR2 FQGNSA. The CDR3 DNA sequence: TGTGCCAGCAGCTTACCGGCGCGGAACACAGATACGCAGTATTTT. Its protein product is CASSLPARNTDTQYF.

Notes on this clone: Other DNA sequences in the same sample also yield this CDR3. The genes are TRBV5-1 and TRBJ2-3; maybe TRBD2 (6 bases). The CDR3 runs 14 residues. CDR1 is SGHRS and CDR2 is YFSETQ in the germline V gene. Trimming left V 0 bases short and J 1 base short, with 6 bases between. The CDR3 is CASSLAGGTDTQYF. The CDR3 DNA reads TGCGCCAGCAGCTTGGCGGGAGGCACAGATACGCAGTATTTT.

The chain couples TRBV18 to TRBJ1-1; possible D gene TRBD1, 5 bases. Germline V CDR1 and CDR2: KGHSH, LQKENI. V was trimmed by 4 bases and J by 3 bases, leaving 15 bases between them. The CDR3 is 15 residues long. The CDR3, as DNA: TGTGCCAGCTCACTCCAACTGGGGGGTGACACTGAAGCTTTCTTT. As protein: CASSLQLGGDTEAFF.

The rearrangement uses TRBV11-2 and TRBJ2-1; D is unclear. CDR3 length: 13 residues. Germline lookup yields CDR1 SGHAT and CDR2 FQNNGV. V was pared by 5 bases and J by 10 bases, with 15 bases between. The CDR3 DNA reads as TGTGCCAGCAGCCCCCGGCGCGAACTAGAGCAGTTCTTC. Encoded protein: CASSPRRELEQFF.

J is TRBJ2-3 and V is TRBV14, with D perhaps matching TRBD2 (5 bases). V was cut by 1 base and J by 2 bases, with 7 bases left in between. CDR3 length: 14 residues. Germline V gene data show CDR1 as SGHDN and CDR2 as FVKESK. The CDR3 spells CASSQAGITDTQYF. CDR3 nucleotide sequence: TGTGCCAGCAGCCAAGCGGGAATCACAGATACGCAGTATTTT.

CDR3 residues: CASSQVLAGEDEQFF. The CDR3 bases are TGCGCCAGCAGCCAAGTGTTAGCGGGAGAGGATGAGCAGTTCTTC. The chain employs TRBV4-3 and TRBJ2-1; 9 bases match TRBD2. The length of the CDR3 is 15 residues. Trimming took 1 base from V and 8 from J; bases not matched to a gene: 6. CDR1 and CDR2 from the germline V gene are LGHNA and YSLEER.

The CDR3: CASSRWGGEFYNEQFF. Here the CDR3 DNA reads TGTGCCAGCAGCCGATGGGGCGGAGAGTTCTACAATGAGCAGTTCTTC. The chain couples TRBV7-9 to TRBJ2-1; D perhaps matches TRBD1 (5 bases). CDR1 SEHNR and CDR2 FQNEAQ come from the germline V gene (reference sequence). This CDR3 is 16 amino acids long. Between the trimmed V and J ends, which lost 5 bases and 3 bases, there was a span of 17 bases.

The rearrangement joins TRBV27 to TRBJ2-7; TRBD1 matches 7 bases. CDR3 length equals 13 residues. Germline V CDR1 and CDR2: MNHEY, SMNVEV (reference sequence). J lost 3 bases, V lost 5 bases, and 4 bases had no gene match. The CDR3 region is CASSITGVYEQYF. The CDR3 DNA sequence: TGTGCCAGCAGTATAACAGGGGTCTACGAGCAGTACTTC.

This chain's CDR3 is CSAAGTPGFF. The CDR3 bases are TGCAGTGCTGCCGGGACTCCCGGGTTCTTC. The chain employs TRBV20-1 and TRBJ2-1, with a tentative D call TRBD2 (6 bases). The germline gives CDR1 DFQATT, CDR2 SNEGSKA (reference sequence). Trimming took 5 bases from V and 15 from J, leaving 14 bases between them. The CDR3 extends over 10 amino acids.

The chain combines TRBV10-3 with TRBJ1-6; D not resolved. Germline CDR1 and CDR2: ENHRY and SYGVKD. The germline V and J ends were trimmed by 10 bases and 3 bases, with 10 bases remaining between them. CDR3 length: 13 amino acids. The CDR3 DNA reads as TGTGCCACTGAATCCGGCTATAATTCACCCCTCCACTTT. Its translation is CATESGYNSPLHF.

This sequence joins TRBV5-1 and TRBJ2-1; D assignment may be TRBD1 or TRBD2 (7 bases each). V lost 0 bases, J lost 7 bases, and 20 bases lay in between. Germline CDR1 is SGHRS and CDR2 is YFSETQ. The CDR3 covers 17 residues. The CDR3 DNA follows: TGCGCCAGCAGCTTGGCCTTGGGAGGGGGCGTTCAGAATGAGCAGTTCTTC. This sequence encodes CASSLALGGGVQNEQFF. The variable domain in full, completed from reference TRBV5-1 and TRBJ2-1, reads KAGVTQTPRYLIKTRGQQVTLSCSPISGHRSVSWYQQTPGQGLQFLFEYFSETQRNKGNFPGRFSGRQFSNSRSEMNVSTLELGDSALYLCASSLALGGGVQNEQFFGPGTRLTVL.

The V call is TRBV19, the J call TRBJ1-4; D call uncertain. V lost 5 bases and J 7 bases, leaving 5 bases between the germline ends. From germline, CDR1 is LNHDA and CDR2 SQIVND (reference sequence). The CDR3 is 11 residues long. CDR3 nucleotide sequence: TGTGCCAGTAGTGACGGTGAAAAACTGTTTTTT. This encodes CASSDGEKLFF.

The chain uses TRBV5-6 and TRBJ2-3; D may be TRBD1 (6 bases). This CDR3 spans 14 amino acids. From germline, CDR1 is SGHDT and CDR2 YYEEEE. Trimming took off 4 bases at V and 5 bases at J, with 14 bases between the two ends. CDR3 loop: CASSTPTGGDTQYF. The CDR3 DNA sequence: TGTGCCAGCAGCACCCCGACAGGAGGAGATACGCAGTATTTT. The full variable domain, completed using reference TRBV5-6 and TRBJ2-3, is DAGVTQSPTHLIKTRGQQVTLRCSPKSGHDTVSWYQQALGQGPQFIFQYYEEEERQRGNFPDRFSGHQFPNYSSELNVNALLLGDSALYLCASSTPTGGDTQYFGPGTRLTVL.

The chain carries TRBV5-8 and TRBJ1-2, with D unclear. V lost 4 bases and J 4 bases, leaving 14 bases between the germline ends. The CDR3 extends over 14 amino acids. In germline, CDR1 is SGHTS, CDR2 YDEGEE. CDR3 nucleotides: TGTGCCAGCAGCGCCTCTGGCAGGAGCTATGGCTACACCTTC. Translating gives CASSASGRSYGYTF.

V is TRBV5-1 and J is TRBJ2-1, with D perhaps matching TRBD1 or TRBD2 (5 bases each). Germline loops: CDR1 SGHRS, CDR2 YFSETQ. Trimming pared 0 bases from V and 0 bases from J, leaving 10 bases between. The CDR3 has 16 residues. CDR3 bases: TGCGCCAGCAGCTTGGACGGGACCCTCTCCTACAATGAGCAGTTCTTC. The encoded protein is CASSLDGTLSYNEQFF.

This clone has a handful of counts. Being one base from a much bigger clone, this may be a read error. V is TRBV2 and J is TRBJ2-1; D is unresolved. Germline V gives CDR1 SNHLY, CDR2 FYNNEI. Trimming took off 4 bases at V and 8 bases at J, with 12 bases between the two ends. This CDR3 is built from 13 residues. CDR3 protein: CASSAKRIDEQFF. CDR3 DNA: TGTGCCAGCAGTGCGAAGCGAATCGATGAGCAGTTCTTC.

The rearrangement links TRBV28 to TRBJ1-4, with 8 nucleotides matching TRBD1. The length of the CDR3 is 16 residues. V dropped 2 bases and J dropped 8; count of bases not matched to a gene: 10. Germline V lookup: CDR1 MDHEN, CDR2 SYDVKM. The CDR3 DNA follows: TGTGCCAGCAGTTTAAGTCAGGGGGCAGGGTGGGAAAAACTGTTTTTT. Amino acids: CASSLSQGAGWEKLFF.

This chain connects TRBV6-6 to TRBJ1-1; 8 bases line up with TRBD1. Germline CDR1 is MNHNY and CDR2 is SVGAGI (reference sequence). V lost 0 bases and J lost 5; bases outside the gene matches: 5. There are 15 residues in the CDR3. In DNA form, the CDR3 reads TGTGCCAGCAGTTACTCGCAGGGGGCGAGTACTGAAGCTTTCTTT. This gives the protein CASSYSQGASTEAFF.

This clone occurred once. The chain carries TRBV28 and TRBJ1-2; TRBD1 matches 7 bases. The CDR3 runs to 15 residues. In germline, CDR1 is MDHEN, CDR2 SYDVKM. The V segment lost 4 bases and the J segment 4 bases; nucleotides outside the gene matches: 9. CDR3 DNA sequence: TGTGCCAGCAGTTCTACAGGGGCGAGCCTCTATGGCTACACCTTC. Translation gives CASSSTGASLYGYTF.

This sequence joins TRBV11-2 and TRBJ1-1; no definite D call. V gave up 0 bases and J gave up 10 bases, with 12 bases separating them. Germline V lookup: CDR1 SGHAT, CDR2 FQNNGV. This CDR3 has 13 residues. The CDR3: CASSLDRGRRAFF. CDR3 nucleotide sequence: TGTGCCAGCAGCTTAGACCGCGGTCGACGAGCTTTCTTT.